This T cell receptor beta chain was recovered during a study of breast tumors, draining lymph nodes, adjacent tissues (dated by TCRdb to about 2016). At the level of the whole study: In breast cancer patients, the study compared the TCR beta repertoires of tumor, adjacent nontumor tissue and axillary lymph nodes. In human breast cancer, the study set out to assess how tumor, surrounding tissue and draining lymph node repertoires relate to one another and whether T cells might be exchanged between them. General study outcomes and caveats: The similarity between tumor and nontumor tissue repertoires was significantly greater in luminal-like breast cancer than in basal-like breast cancer. Tumors showed preferential V and J gene usage, and their T-cell repertoire diversity fell below that of lymph nodes yet above that of nontumor tissue. The data were considered consistent with most tumor T cells being derived from the lymph node and subsequently expanding within tumor tissue. The conclusion that tumor T cells originate in lymph nodes was presented as consistent with a hypothesis rather than as directly demonstrated.

For sequencing, an Illumina HiSeq 2000 was employed. TCR beta chain libraries were generated through multiplex PCR amplification. High-throughput sequencing was used to analyze the amplified TCR beta chain products. TCRdb reran the public reads through fastp at Q25 and MiXCR, keeping productive beta chains. Every CDR3 protein is listed once, alongside the most common genes and DNA of its rows. A total of around 230,000 distinct CDR3 sequences appear in this sample, less than 45% of them only once. The ten largest clones take up approximately 3.7% of the sample. In this sample, this clonotype turned up many times. The specificity of this receptor is unknown. A junction end diverges from the germline sequence, so it may reflect a read error. Lymph node samples came from the axillary draining lymph nodes of breast cancer patients. CDR1 LNHDA and CDR2 SQIVND were looked up in the germline V gene (reference sequence). The CDR3, from cysteine to phenylalanine, totals 13 residues. Just CDR3 DNA is preserved here, 39 bases in frame from base 1.

The chain is assembled from TRBV19 and TRBJ2-7, with 7 bases in between that match TRBD2. Input material: axillary lymph node tissue. This receptor was identified in a female donor with breast cancer. Some clones in this sample may be carry-over from other donors' samples. The CDR3 region reads CASSVASGYERYF. The nucleotide sequence is given as TGTGCCAGTAGTGTCGCTAGCGGCTACGAGCGGTACTTC.